A selection of T cell receptor beta chains follows, all from one sample in a study of blood T cell repertoires in COVID-19. The assay was immunoSEQ multiplex PCR, and TCRdb's table has in-frame clones only and misses some. The repertoire has approximately 63,000 clones, 86% of them found once; the top ten carry 1.3%. What was sequenced was peripheral blood. The origin of the receptors is a woman of 80 years or more with acute or convalescent COVID-19. Each CDR3 is given without its conserved first and last residue. A D gene is named only where the DNA matches it firmly.

V,length,D,J,CDR3
TRBV7-8,12,-,TRBJ1-2,ASSLGDPNYGYT
TRBV3-1/TRBV3-2,15,TRBD2,TRBJ2-5,ASRRLATSGGAETQY
TRBV21-1,12,-,TRBJ1-5,ASSFLRGLGPQH
TRBV6-4,13,-,TRBJ2-1,ASRYYRTVYNEQF
TRBV18,11,-,TRBJ2-1,ASSRTAYNEQF
TRBV3-1/TRBV3-2,14,TRBD2,TRBJ2-1,ASSQDVAGVNNEQF
TRBV12-3/TRBV12-4,11,-,TRBJ1-5,ASSPNSNQPQH
TRBV6-2/TRBV6-3,12,TRBD2,TRBJ2-1,ASSLGTMYNEQF
TRBV6-2/TRBV6-3,13,TRBD1,TRBJ1-1,ASSSGQAQDTEAF
TRBV29-1,14,TRBD1,TRBJ1-3,SVIKGGQRFENTIY
TRBV10-3,11,-,TRBJ1-1,AITEHKNTEAF
TRBV12-3/TRBV12-4,11,TRBD1,TRBJ1-1,ASSQTGRTEAF
TRBV27,11,-,TRBJ2-5,ASSPQREVTQY
TRBV7-2,13,-,TRBJ2-7,ASSLGFAISYEQY
TRBV6-6,14,-,TRBJ2-3,ASSYSGGATTDTQY
TRBV5-1,12,TRBD1,TRBJ1-3,ASSFGQGWNTIY
TRBV29-1,10,-,TRBJ2-7,SVEAPSHEQY
TRBV7-9,12,-,TRBJ1-1,ASSLSTGNTEAF
TRBV29-1,12,TRBD1,TRBJ2-4,SVRTGGGKNIQY
TRBV3-1/TRBV3-2,10,-,TRBJ2-2,ASSQSTGELF
TRBV6-2/TRBV6-3,11,-,TRBJ1-2,ASSYEGVGGYT
TRBV2,12,TRBD1,TRBJ2-3,ASSEGQGPDTQY
TRBV30,10,-,TRBJ2-7,ALSDRPYEQY
TRBV19,11,TRBD1,TRBJ1-2,ASSLGQVYGYT
TRBV28,13,TRBD2,TRBJ2-7,ASRLLAGTAYEQY
TRBV19,12,-,TRBJ2-2,ASSPRDFGGELF
TRBV5-1,12,-,TRBJ2-3,ASNGGTSTDTQY
TRBV3-1/TRBV3-2,13,-,TRBJ2-7,ASSQAVGSVYEQY
TRBV30,12,-,TRBJ1-6,AWREGRRNSPLH
TRBV18,13,TRBD2,TRBJ2-5,ASSPTSGSGETQY
TRBV21-1,16,-,TRBJ1-1,ASSREDRGRRVNTEAF
TRBV30,11,-,TRBJ2-1,AWTVSSYNEQF
TRBV5-1,16,TRBD1,TRBJ2-6,ASSPPGTGASGANVLT
TRBV19,11,-,TRBJ1-1,ASSSNSNTEAF
TRBV5-1,14,TRBD2,TRBJ2-5,ASSARGLAGEETQY
TRBV7-2,14,-,TRBJ1-1,ASSLFGGGVNTEAF
TRBV6-5,13,TRBD1,TRBJ1-2,ASSYSTDRGLGYT
TRBV12-3/TRBV12-4,11,TRBD1,TRBJ1-2,ASRGQGNYGYT
TRBV11-1,9,-,TRBJ2-7,ASSLLDEQY
TRBV6-2/TRBV6-3,18,-,TRBJ2-6,ASSIVAGGKGTSGANVLT
TRBV28,10,-,TRBJ1-5,ASTDNNQPQH
TRBV7-2,12,-,TRBJ1-1,ASSLTGRWTEAF
TRBV27,10,-,TRBJ2-7,ASTSTFNEQY
TRBV2,12,TRBD1,TRBJ2-1,ASRRPDRVDEQF
TRBV2,18,-,TRBJ2-1,ASSSTKGGYGGGSYNEQF